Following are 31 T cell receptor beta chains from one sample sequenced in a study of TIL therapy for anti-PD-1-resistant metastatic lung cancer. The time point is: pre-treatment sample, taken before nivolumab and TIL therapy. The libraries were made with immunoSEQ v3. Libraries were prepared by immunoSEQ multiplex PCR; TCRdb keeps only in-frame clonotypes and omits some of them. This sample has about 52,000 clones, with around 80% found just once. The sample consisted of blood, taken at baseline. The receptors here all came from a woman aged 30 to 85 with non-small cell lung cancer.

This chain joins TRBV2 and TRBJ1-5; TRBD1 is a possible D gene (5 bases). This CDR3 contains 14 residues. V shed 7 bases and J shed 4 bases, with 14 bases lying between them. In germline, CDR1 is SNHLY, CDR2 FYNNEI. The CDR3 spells CASKGSVGNQPQHF. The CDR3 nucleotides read TGTGCCAGCAAGGGGTCAGTAGGGAATCAGCCCCAGCATTTT.

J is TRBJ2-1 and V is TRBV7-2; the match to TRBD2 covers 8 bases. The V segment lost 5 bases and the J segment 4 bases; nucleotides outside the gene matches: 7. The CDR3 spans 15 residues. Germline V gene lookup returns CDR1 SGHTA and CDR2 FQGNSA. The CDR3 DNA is TGTGCCAGCAGCCGTAGCGGGGACCCTTACAATGAGCAGTTCTTC. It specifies CASSRSGDPYNEQFF.

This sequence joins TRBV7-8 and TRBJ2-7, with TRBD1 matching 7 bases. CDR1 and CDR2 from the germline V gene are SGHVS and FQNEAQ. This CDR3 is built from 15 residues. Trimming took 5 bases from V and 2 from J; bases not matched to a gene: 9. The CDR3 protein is CASSRRRDRPYEQYF. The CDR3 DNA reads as TGTGCCAGCAGCAGGCGCCGGGACAGACCCTACGAGCAGTACTTC. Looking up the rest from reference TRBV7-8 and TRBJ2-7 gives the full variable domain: GAGVSQSPRYKVAKRGQDVALRCDPISGHVSLFWYQQALGQGPEFLTYFQNEAQLDKSGLPSDRFFAERPEGSVSTLKIQRTQQEDSAVYLCASSRRRDRPYEQYFGPGTRLTVT.

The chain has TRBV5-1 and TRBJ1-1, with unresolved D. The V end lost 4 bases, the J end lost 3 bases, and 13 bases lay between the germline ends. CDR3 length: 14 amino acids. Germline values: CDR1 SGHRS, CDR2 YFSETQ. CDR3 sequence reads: CASSPFGRDTEAFF. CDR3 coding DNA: TGCGCCAGCAGCCCATTTGGGCGGGACACTGAAGCTTTCTTT.

The CDR3 loop is CASSFSGGSTDTQYF. CDR3 DNA sequence: TGTGCCAGCAGCTTTAGCGGGGGGAGCACAGATACGCAGTATTTT. The chain links TRBV7-3 to TRBJ2-3, with 10 bases fitting TRBD2. The CDR3 sequence is 15 residues long. In germline, CDR1 is SGHTA, CDR2 FQGTGA. V gave up 3 bases and J gave up 0 bases; unmatched junction bases: 0.

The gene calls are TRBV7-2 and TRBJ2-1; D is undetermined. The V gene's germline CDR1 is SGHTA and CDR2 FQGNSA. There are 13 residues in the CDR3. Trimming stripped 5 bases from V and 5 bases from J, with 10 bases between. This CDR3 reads CASSAIAHNEQFF. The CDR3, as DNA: TGTGCCAGCAGCGCCATCGCCCACAATGAGCAGTTCTTC.

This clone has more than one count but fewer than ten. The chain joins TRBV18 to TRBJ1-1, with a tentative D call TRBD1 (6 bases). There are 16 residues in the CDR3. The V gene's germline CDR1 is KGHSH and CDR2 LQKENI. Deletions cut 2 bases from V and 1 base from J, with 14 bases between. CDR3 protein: CASSPTEDSTNTEAFF. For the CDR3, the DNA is TGTGCCAGCTCACCAACAGAGGACAGTACGAACACTGAAGCTTTCTTT.

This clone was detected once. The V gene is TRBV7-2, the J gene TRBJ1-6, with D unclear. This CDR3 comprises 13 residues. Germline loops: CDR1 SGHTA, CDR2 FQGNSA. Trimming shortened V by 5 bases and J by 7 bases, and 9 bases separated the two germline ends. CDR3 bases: TGTGCCAGCAGCCCAGGACGGAATTCACCCCTCCACTTT. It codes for CASSPGRNSPLHF.

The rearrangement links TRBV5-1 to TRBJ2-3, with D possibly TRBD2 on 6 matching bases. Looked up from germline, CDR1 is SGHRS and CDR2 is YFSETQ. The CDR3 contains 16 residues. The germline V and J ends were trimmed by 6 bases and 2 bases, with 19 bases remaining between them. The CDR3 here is CASKGTAGAPTDTQYF. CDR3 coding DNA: TGCGCCAGCAAAGGTACAGCGGGTGCACCCACAGATACGCAGTATTTT.

The CDR3 here is CASSPDWGQVSTDTQYF. Written as DNA, the CDR3 is TGTGCCAGCAGTCCTGACTGGGGCCAGGTTAGCACAGATACGCAGTATTTT. The V gene is TRBV11-2, the J gene TRBJ2-3, with D perhaps TRBD1 (5 bases). This CDR3 contains 17 residues. Germline lookup yields CDR1 SGHAT and CDR2 FQNNGV. V gave up 6 bases and J gave up 0 bases, with 19 bases separating them. Full variable domain (rest looked up from reference TRBV11-2 and TRBJ2-3): EAGVAQSPRYKIIEKRQSVAFWCNPISGHATLYWYQQILGQGPKLLIQFQNNGVVDDSQLPKDRFSAERLKGVDSTLKIQPAKLEDSAVYLCASSPDWGQVSTDTQYFGPGTRLTVL.

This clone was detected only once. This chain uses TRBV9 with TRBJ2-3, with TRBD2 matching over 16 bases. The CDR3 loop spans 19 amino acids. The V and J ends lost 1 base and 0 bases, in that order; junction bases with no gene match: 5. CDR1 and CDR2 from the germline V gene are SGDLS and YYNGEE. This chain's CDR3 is CASSVRGLAGGPSTDTQYF. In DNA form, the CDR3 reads TGTGCCAGCAGCGTAAGGGGACTAGCGGGGGGGCCTAGCACAGATACGCAGTATTTT.

The CDR3 is CASSKAKRGEQFF. In DNA, the CDR3 is TGTGCCAGCAGCAAAGCAAAAAGGGGAGAGCAGTTCTTC. This chain links TRBV21-1 with TRBJ2-1; no DNA check was done on the table's D call, TRBD1. TRBV21-1 is flagged as a pseudogene. This CDR3 is 13 amino acids long.

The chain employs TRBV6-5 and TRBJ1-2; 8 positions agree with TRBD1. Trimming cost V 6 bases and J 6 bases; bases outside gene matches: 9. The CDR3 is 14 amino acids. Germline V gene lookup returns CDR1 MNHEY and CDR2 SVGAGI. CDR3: CASSSQGVLDGYTF. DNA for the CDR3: TGTGCCAGCAGCTCACAGGGGGTTCTAGATGGCTACACCTTC.

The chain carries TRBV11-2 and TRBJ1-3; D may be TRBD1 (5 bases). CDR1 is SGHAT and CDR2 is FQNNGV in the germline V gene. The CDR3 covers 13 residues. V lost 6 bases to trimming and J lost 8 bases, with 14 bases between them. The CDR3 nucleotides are TGTGCCAGCAGGTTGGGGGTCTTAGACACCATATATTTT. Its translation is CASRLGVLDTIYF.

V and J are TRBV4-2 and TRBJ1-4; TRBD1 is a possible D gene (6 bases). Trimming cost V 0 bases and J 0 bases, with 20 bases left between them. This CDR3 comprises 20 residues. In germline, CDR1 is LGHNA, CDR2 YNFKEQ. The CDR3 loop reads CASSQEMNGRGFATNEKLFF. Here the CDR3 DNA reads TGTGCCAGCAGCCAAGAGATGAATGGGAGGGGGTTCGCAACTAATGAAAAACTGTTTTTT.

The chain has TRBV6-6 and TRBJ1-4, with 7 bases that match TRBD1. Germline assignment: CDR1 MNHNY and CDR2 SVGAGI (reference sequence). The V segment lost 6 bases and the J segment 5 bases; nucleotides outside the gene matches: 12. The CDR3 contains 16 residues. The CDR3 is CASSDGTDDDNEKLFF. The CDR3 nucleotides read TGTGCCAGCAGCGACGGGACAGACGATGACAATGAAAAACTGTTTTTT.

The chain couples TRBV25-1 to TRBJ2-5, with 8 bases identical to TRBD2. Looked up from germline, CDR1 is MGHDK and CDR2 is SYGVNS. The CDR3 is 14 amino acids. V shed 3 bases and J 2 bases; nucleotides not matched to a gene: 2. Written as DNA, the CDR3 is TGTGCCAGCAGTGACGCGGGGGGTCAAGAGACCCAGTACTTC. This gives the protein CASSDAGGQETQYF.

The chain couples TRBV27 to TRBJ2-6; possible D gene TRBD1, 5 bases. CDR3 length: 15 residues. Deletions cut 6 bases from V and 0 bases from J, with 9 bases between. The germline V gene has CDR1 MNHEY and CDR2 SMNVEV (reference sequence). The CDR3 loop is CASRTGYSGANVLTF. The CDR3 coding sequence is TGTGCCAGCAGAACAGGTTACTCTGGGGCCAACGTCCTGACTTTC.

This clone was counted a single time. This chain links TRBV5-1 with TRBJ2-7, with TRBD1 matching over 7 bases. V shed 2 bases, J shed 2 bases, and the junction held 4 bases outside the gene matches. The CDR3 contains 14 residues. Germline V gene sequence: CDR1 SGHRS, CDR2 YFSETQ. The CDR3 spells CASSLGTAAYEQYF. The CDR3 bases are TGCGCCAGCAGCTTAGGGACAGCCGCCTACGAGCAGTACTTC.

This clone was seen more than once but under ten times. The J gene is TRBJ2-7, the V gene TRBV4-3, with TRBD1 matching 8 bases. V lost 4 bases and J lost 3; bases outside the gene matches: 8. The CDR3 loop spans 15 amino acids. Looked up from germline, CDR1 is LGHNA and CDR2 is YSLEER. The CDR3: CASSPPGQEYYEQYF. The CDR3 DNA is TGCGCCAGCAGCCCACCGGGACAGGAGTACTACGAGCAGTACTTC.

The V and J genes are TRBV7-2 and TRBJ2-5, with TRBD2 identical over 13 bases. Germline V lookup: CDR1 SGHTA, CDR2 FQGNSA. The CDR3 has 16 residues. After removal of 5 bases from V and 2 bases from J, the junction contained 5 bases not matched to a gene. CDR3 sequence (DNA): TGTGCCAGCAGCGAGACTAGCGGGGGGACACAAGAGACCCAGTACTTC. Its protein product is CASSETSGGTQETQYF.

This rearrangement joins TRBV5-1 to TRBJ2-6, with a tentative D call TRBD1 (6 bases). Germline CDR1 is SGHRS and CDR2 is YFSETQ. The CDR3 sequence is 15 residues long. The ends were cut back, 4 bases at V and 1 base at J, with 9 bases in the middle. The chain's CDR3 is CASSGTGSGANVLTF. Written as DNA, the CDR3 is TGCGCCAGCAGCGGAACAGGGTCTGGGGCCAACGTCCTGACTTTC.

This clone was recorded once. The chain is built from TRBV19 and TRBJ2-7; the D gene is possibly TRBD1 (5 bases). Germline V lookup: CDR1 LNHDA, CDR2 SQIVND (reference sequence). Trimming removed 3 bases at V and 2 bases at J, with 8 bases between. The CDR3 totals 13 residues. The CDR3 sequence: CASSIQGPYEQYF. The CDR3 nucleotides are TGTGCCAGTAGTATCCAGGGTCCCTACGAGCAGTACTTC. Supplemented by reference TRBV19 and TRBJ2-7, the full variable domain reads DGGITQSPKYLFRKEGQNVTLSCEQNLNHDAMYWYRQDPGQGLRLIYYSQIVNDFQKGDIAEGYSVSREKKESFPLTVTSAQKNPTAFYLCASSIQGPYEQYFGPGTRLTVT.

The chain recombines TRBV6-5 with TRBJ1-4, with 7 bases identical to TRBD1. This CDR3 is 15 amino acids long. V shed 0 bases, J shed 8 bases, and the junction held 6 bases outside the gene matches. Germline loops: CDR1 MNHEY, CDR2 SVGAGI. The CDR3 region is CASSYSQGSSEKLFF. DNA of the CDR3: TGTGCCAGCAGTTACTCACAGGGGTCGAGCGAAAAACTGTTTTTT.

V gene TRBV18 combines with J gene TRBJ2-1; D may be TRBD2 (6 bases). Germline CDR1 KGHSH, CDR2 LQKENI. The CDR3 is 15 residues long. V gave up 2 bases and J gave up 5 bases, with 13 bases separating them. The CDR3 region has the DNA TGTGCCAGCTCACCAATCGGCGGGGCTAACAATGAGCAGTTCTTC. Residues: CASSPIGGANNEQFF.

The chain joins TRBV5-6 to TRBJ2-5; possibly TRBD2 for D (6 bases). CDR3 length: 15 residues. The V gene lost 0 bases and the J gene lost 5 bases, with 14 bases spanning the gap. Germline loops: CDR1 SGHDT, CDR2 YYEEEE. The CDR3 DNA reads TGTGCCAGCAGCTTGGGGGCGGGATCTAGGGAGACCCAGTACTTC. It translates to CASSLGAGSRETQYF.

The CDR3 region has the DNA TGTGCCAGCAGGGGGGACACCAGCAATCAGCCCCAGCATTTT. It codes for CASRGDTSNQPQHF. The chain employs TRBV6-6 and TRBJ1-5; tentatively, D is TRBD1 (6 bases). Germline CDR1 is MNHNY and CDR2 is SVGAGI (reference sequence). Trimming shortened V by 6 bases and J by 1 base, and 10 bases separated the two germline ends. The CDR3 totals 14 residues.

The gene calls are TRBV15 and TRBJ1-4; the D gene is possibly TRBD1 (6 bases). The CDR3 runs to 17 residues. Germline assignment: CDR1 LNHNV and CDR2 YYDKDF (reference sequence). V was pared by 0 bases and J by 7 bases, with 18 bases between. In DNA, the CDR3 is TGTGCCACCAGCAGAGATCTTTCGGGGGCGCTGAGTGAAAAACTGTTTTTT. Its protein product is CATSRDLSGALSEKLFF.

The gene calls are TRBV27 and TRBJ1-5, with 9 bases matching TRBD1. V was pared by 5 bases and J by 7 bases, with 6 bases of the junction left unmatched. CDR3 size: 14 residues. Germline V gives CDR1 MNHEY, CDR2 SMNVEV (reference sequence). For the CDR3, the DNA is TGTGCCAGCAGTCGTACAGGGGGCGAGCAGCCCCAGCATTTT. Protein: CASSRTGGEQPQHF.

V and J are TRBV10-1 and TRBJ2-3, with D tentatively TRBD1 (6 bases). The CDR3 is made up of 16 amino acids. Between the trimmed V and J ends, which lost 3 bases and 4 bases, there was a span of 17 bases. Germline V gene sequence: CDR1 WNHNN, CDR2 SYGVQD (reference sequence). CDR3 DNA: TGCGCCAGCAGTGATGCCCAAACAGGGCGCGCAGATACGCAGTATTTT. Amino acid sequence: CASSDAQTGRADTQYF.

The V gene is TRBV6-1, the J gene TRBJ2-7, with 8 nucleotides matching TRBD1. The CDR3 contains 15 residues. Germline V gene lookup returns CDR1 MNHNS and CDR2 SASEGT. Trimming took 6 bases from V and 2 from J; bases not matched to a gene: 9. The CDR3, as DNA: TGTGCCAGCAGGGGGTCCAGGGGGCACCCCTACGAGCAGTACTTC. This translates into CASRGSRGHPYEQYF.